This T cell receptor beta chain was identified in a study of blood T cell repertoires in COVID-19. Study background: COVID-19 samples collected from the United States, Italy and Spain covered acute and convalescent phases. From T cells, B-cell-depleted T cells, or PBMCs came the material, which was cDNA or gDNA.

Germline CDR1 reads LNHDA; CDR2 reads SQIVND (reference sequence). The J segment lost 5 bases and the V segment lost 6 bases, leaving 1 base of the junction unmatched. The CDR3 sequence is 12 residues long. Authors' methods: Amplification with reference gene primers provided the estimates of nucleated cell counts. The method was immunoSEQ multiplex PCR; TCRdb's version includes in-frame clones alone and lacks a portion of them. D and trimming come from the DNA, and the V and J calls and clone size come from that table. Of 120,000 to 150,000 clones listed, around 90% were seen once; the top ten hold over 0.75%.

The sequencing input was peripheral blood. This sequence was found in a woman between 45 and 65 years old with acute or convalescent COVID-19. This chain links TRBV19 with TRBJ2-7; TRBD1 aligns across 10 bases. CDR3 bases: TGTGCCAGTAGAGGGACAGGGGACGAGCAGTACTTC. Its protein product is CASRGTGDEQYF.